This TCR beta chain was captured by sequencing in a study of OX40 agonist ivuxolimab in advanced cancers. Regarding the study as a whole: Relative to CD4+, CD8+ T cells held more expanded clones on average. With doses of 0.1 to 3.0 mg/kg, CD4+ and CD8+ blood T cells had undergone clonal expansion by week 6.

Clones were sequenced by immunoSEQ multiplex PCR, and TCRdb holds only the in-frame ones, with some missing. This sample has tens of thousands of clones, with 80% to 90% found just once. There are 13 residues in the CDR3. Germline CDR1 is ENHRY and CDR2 is SYGVKD. Trimming took 7 bases from V and 1 from J, leaving 8 bases between them. Notes on this clone: Its cognate antigen is unknown.

The rearrangement uses TRBV10-3 and TRBJ1-3; D uncertain. This receptor was obtained from an adult with an advanced solid tumor such as melanoma, head and neck, liver or kidney cancer. The source was CD4+ or CD8+ T cells sorted from blood, collected in a trial of the OX40 agonist ivuxolimab. The DNA of the CDR3 is TGTGCCATCACTGGGGAATCTGGAAACACCATATATTTT. Translation: CAITGESGNTIYF.